A selection of T cell receptor beta chains follows, all from one sample in a study of early T cells in non-severe SARS-CoV-2 infection. TCRdb processed the 5' RACE reads anew with MiXCR; each CDR3 protein has one entry. The data hold approximately 77,000 distinct CDR3 sequences, with over 9.5% observed a single time. Sample: whole blood. The receptor source for this set is an adult who was a healthcare worker with PCR-confirmed SARS-CoV-2 infection or an uninfected control (not recorded which). The CDR3 runs from the conserved cysteine through the conserved F or W. D genes are given only for firm matches. Expanded clones are given a class, and other clones once, few, many or no size at all.

D gene,V gene,J gene,clone size,CDR3 DNA,CDR3 protein
TRBD2,TRBV5-1,TRBJ2-7,.,TGCGCCAGCAGCCTGGGACTAGCGGGCCCCCCCTACGAGCAGTACTTC,CASSLGLAGPPYEQYF
TRBD2,TRBV12-3/TRBV12-4,TRBJ2-1,.,TGTGCCAGCAGACTTAGCGGGGCAGACAATGAGCAGTTCTTC,CASRLSGADNEQFF
.,TRBV29-1,TRBJ2-2,.,.,CSVLAGVALLRTPGSCFF
.,TRBV7-6,TRBJ1-1,.,TGTGCCAGCAGCCCTCTCGACAGGAGGGACACTGAAGCTTTCTTT,CASSPLDRRDTEAFF
TRBD2,TRBV20-1,TRBJ2-7,.,TGCAGTGCTAGAGACCGGACTAGCGGGCTCGAGCAGTACTTC,CSARDRTSGLEQYF
.,TRBV28,TRBJ2-7,.,TGTGCCAGCAAGAGGGATCTCGGCGAGCAGTACTTC,CASKRDLGEQYF
TRBD2,TRBV5-1,TRBJ2-1,many,TGCGCCAGCAGCCCTGGGACTAGCGGGAGTGGTGAGCAGTTCTTC,CASSPGTSGSGEQFF
.,TRBV12-3/TRBV12-4,TRBJ2-7,.,TGTGCCAGCAGTCCACGGGGGAATGGGCTCTACGAGCAGTACTTC,CASSPRGNGLYEQYF
TRBD1,TRBV29-1,TRBJ2-7,few,TGCAGCGTCCGGACAGGGGAAAAGTACGAGCAGTACTTC,CSVRTGEKYEQYF
TRBD2,TRBV5-1,TRBJ2-7,many,TGCGCCAGCAGCTTGCCCCCGGGACTAGTGATCTACGAGCAGTACTTC,CASSLPPGLVIYEQYF
TRBD2,TRBV28,TRBJ2-7,many,TGTGCCAGCACCCTGGGAGGGCCCCGATCCATCTACGAGCAGTACTTC,CASTLGGPRSIYEQYF
.,TRBV20-1,TRBJ1-1,few,TGCAGTGCTAGAGATCTTGAGGCCGGGGACACTGAAGCTTTCTTT,CSARDLEAGDTEAFF
.,TRBV2,TRBJ2-7,many,TGTGCCAGCAATGAGATCGGGGGACGCGAGCAGTACTTC,CASNEIGGREQYF
.,TRBV18,TRBJ1-2,many,TGTGCCAGCTCACCACCCGGGGGCGGTGGCTACACCTTC,CASSPPGGGGYTF
.,TRBV7-3,TRBJ2-1,few,TGTGCCAGCAGCCCTGGACGGTCCTCCTACAATGAGCAGTTCTTC,CASSPGRSSYNEQFF
TRBD2,TRBV20-1,TRBJ2-1,few,TGCAGTGAGCGGGATACGAATGAGCAGTTCTTC,CSERDTNEQFF
.,TRBV7-9,TRBJ1-1,many,TGTGCCAGTCTACGGATGAACACTGAAGCTTTCTTT,CASLRMNTEAFF
TRBD2,TRBV24-1,TRBJ2-7,many,TGTGCCACCAGTGCCGGGGGGTACGAGCAGTACTTC,CATSAGGYEQYF
.,TRBV9,TRBJ2-5,once,TGTGCCAGCAGCTTGGGGCCCGTCTACCAAGAGACCCAGTACTTC,CASSLGPVYQETQYF
.,TRBV14,TRBJ2-6,.,TGTGCCAGCAGCCAATTAGGGGCCGGGGCCAACGTCCTGAGTTTC,CASSQLGAGANVLSF
.,TRBV3-1,TRBJ1-6,few,TGTGCCAGCAGCCTACAAGTATATAATTCACCCCTCCACTTT,CASSLQVYNSPLHF
.,TRBV6-4,TRBJ1-6,.,TGTGCCAGCGGATATGACAGCTACAGCTCCTATAATTCACCCCTCCACTTT,CASGYDSYSSYNSPLHF
TRBD2,TRBV2,TRBJ2-3,many,TGTGCCAGCACGTTACTAGCGGGAGTCACAGATACGCAGTATTTT,CASTLLAGVTDTQYF
.,TRBV30,TRBJ1-1,.,TGTGCCTGGAGGGCAGGGTGGACTGAAGCTTTCTTT,CAWRAGWTEAFF
.,TRBV5-1,TRBJ2-5,.,TGCGCCAGCAGCATTGGGGTCCAAGAGACCCAGTACTTC,CASSIGVQETQYF
.,TRBV20-1,TRBJ2-1,few,TGCAGTGCTAGAGACCCCCAATCCTCCTACAATGAGCAGTTCTTC,CSARDPQSSYNEQFF
TRBD2,TRBV3-1,TRBJ2-1,few,TGTGCCAGCAGCCAACTAGCGGATGAGCAGTTCTTC,CASSQLADEQFF
TRBD1,TRBV7-2,TRBJ1-4,many,TGTGCCAGCAGCCCGAGGGACAGGGGGAATGAAAAACTGTTTTTT,CASSPRDRGNEKLFF
.,TRBV12-1,TRBJ2-1,many,TGTGCCAGCAGCTTTCGCAATGAGCAGTTCTTC,CASSFRNEQFF
.,TRBV7-6,TRBJ1-4,.,TGTGCCAGCAGCTTAGGAGTCGGCGGGTACAATGAAAAACTGTTTTTT,CASSLGVGGYNEKLFF
TRBD1,TRBV12-3/TRBV12-4,TRBJ2-1,few,TGTGCCAGCAGTTCGGGACAGGGGAGGGAGCAGTTCTTC,CASSSGQGREQFF
.,TRBV28,TRBJ1-3,.,TGCGCCAGCCAAACGACAGCCTTAGGGATAAGAGGAAACACCATATATTTT,CASQTTALGIRGNTIYF
.,TRBV29-1,TRBJ2-1,many,TGCAGCGCCCCCGTTTCTCTCCCATCCTACAATGAGCAGTTCTTC,CSAPVSLPSYNEQFF
.,TRBV7-2,TRBJ2-5,.,TGTGCCAGCAGCCAGGACAGCGAGGGGACCCAGTACTTC,CASSQDSEGTQYF
TRBD1,TRBV27,TRBJ2-7,many,TGTGCCAGCAGTTCTATCGGCGGACAGGGCCTCACCTACGAGCAGTACTTC,CASSSIGGQGLTYEQYF
TRBD1,TRBV18,TRBJ1-1,few,TGTGCCAGCTCACCCTTGCGCCGGGACAGGGAAATCACTGAAGCTTTCTTT,CASSPLRRDREITEAFF
.,TRBV5-4,TRBJ2-3,few,TGTGCCAGCAGCTTGAAGCCCGATACGCAGTATTTT,CASSLKPDTQYF
.,TRBV7-9,TRBJ2-7,few,TGTGCCAGCAGCCGCCGTGGGGGCTACGAGCAGTACTTC,CASSRRGGYEQYF
TRBD2,TRBV28,TRBJ2-5,few,TGTGCCAGCCGGGCGGGGGGTCGTGAGACCCAGTACTTC,CASRAGGRETQYF
.,TRBV20-1,TRBJ2-7,.,TGCAGTGCGGATCCGGGACGGCAAAATCGCGAGCAGTACTTC,CSADPGRQNREQYF
TRBD1,TRBV14,TRBJ1-2,many,TGTGCCAGCAGCCTGGGGACAGACCTCTATGGCTACACCTTC,CASSLGTDLYGYTF
.,TRBV5-6,TRBJ1-1,many,TGTGCCAGCAGCTTGATCAGGGATAGCTCTGAAGCTTTCTTT,CASSLIRDSSEAFF
TRBD2,TRBV7-2,TRBJ2-1,few,TGTGCCAGCAGCCCTAGGGCTAGCGGGAGGAACAATGAGCAGTTCTTC,CASSPRASGRNNEQFF
TRBD2,TRBV20-1,TRBJ2-5,few,TGCAGTGCTAGCGGGACTAGCGGGAGCCAAGAGACCCAGTACTTC,CSASGTSGSQETQYF
.,TRBV3-2,TRBJ2-5,few,TGTGCCAGCAGCCAAGAGTATGGCAGGACAGAGACCCAGTACTTC,CASSQEYGRTETQYF